Below, one T cell receptor (beta chain) is given with its context. This clone occurred a few times. The specificity of this receptor is unknown. No qualities accompany the bases; no much larger clone lies one base away. Library preparation employed the immunoSEQ multiplex PCR assay. The multiplex PCR relied on a mix of 60 forward primers for TCR Vbeta segments and 13 reverse primers for TCR Jbeta segments. Amplification of the CDR3 region of rearranged TCR beta genes was performed with a multiplex PCR assay on genomic DNA. The Illumina HiSeq System was used to sequence the amplified TCR beta libraries as 87-base-pair reads. The published analysis was carried out like this. A later analysis tallied 80 million to 95 million unique TCR beta chains across the 666 repertoires, and around 12 million of those chains were shared by two or more donors. A nearest-neighbor algorithm error-corrected the raw reads and collapsed the reads into unique sequences, merging closely related sequences to remove PCR and sequencing errors. To assign V, D and J gene segments, CDR3 sequences were aligned to IMGT reference sequences. Each retained sequence needed at least a six-nucleotide match to both a V gene segment and a J gene segment. A rearrangement counted as productive if the CDR3 had no stop codons and remained in frame with V and J, and every other rearrangement counted as non-productive. CDR3 was defined according to IMGT convention as the region running from the second conserved V-encoded cysteine to the conserved J-encoded phenylalanine. In an earlier analysis of 550 to 650 of the donors, sequences lacking an unambiguous match to a single V gene segment were excluded. An earlier analysis of 587 of the donors called V segments functional above 56.7% productive rearrangements and segregating when the between-donor standard deviation exceeded 5%. A statistical classification framework was built to diagnose cytomegalovirus status from the catalog of TCR beta chain sequences. A later analysis assigned V and J genes by comparing TCR nucleotide sequences with IMGT/GENE-DB human TR gene sequences. A later analysis assigned CDR3 sequences and most-parsimonious VDJ recombination scenarios with the TCRdist pipeline. In a later analysis, each TCR beta chain was defined by its CDR3 amino acid sequence together with its V-gene family, and reads lacking a unique V-gene family were excluded. A later analysis removed several hundred highly shared, low-generation-probability nucleotide sequences to deal with suspected cross-contamination and a sequencing artifact. In a later analysis, a clonal expansion index for each public chain was calculated from normalized within-repertoire ranks of inferred template counts. Generation probabilities in a later analysis came from a VDJ recombination model fitted to out-of-frame rearrangements, and those results were checked against IGoR. In a later analysis, TCR-TCR, TCR-HLA and TCR-CMV co-occurrence was scored with hypergeometric tests, and a repertoire-size bias correction was applied to TCR pairs. To estimate false discovery rates, a later analysis permuted the HLA or CMV assignments 20 times. In a later analysis, co-occurring TCRs were grouped using DBSCAN, with TCRdist sequence similarity added in when clustering inside HLA-allele-positive subsets. Co-occurrence clustering excluded repertoires with fewer than 30,000 or more than 120,000 public chains, plus five with anomalous nucleotide sharing. Sourced from immuneACCESS, this table was stored by TCRdb with only in-frame sequences that have V and J called. A share of the clones is absent; for the studies checked, an unresolved V gene accounts for under half, and the remainder has no known explanation. Clonal size and the V and J genes are those of that table, whereas D and trimming came from the DNA. Here the sample has approximately 110,000 clones; 50% to 65% occur a single time. Of the sample, over 3.5% is held by the ten largest clones.

These data belong to a study of cytomegalovirus exposure and HLA in healthy donors (dated by TCRdb to 2017 to 2019). Background on the whole study: An earlier analysis of approximately 640 of the donors reported 276 Gb of sequence data and 120 million or so unique TCR beta sequences from around 200 million T cells. A separate validation cohort of more than 100 different subjects was used in addition to the roughly 640-subject first cohort. In a later genetic analysis, genome-wide SNP genotypes for about 55% of the roughly 700 donors were used, and that subset was treated as a discovery cohort. A later analysis re-examined previously published TCR beta repertoires from 500 to 700 donors and added high-resolution HLA genotyping to investigate patterns of TCR occurrence. All discovery cohort repertoires had been generated on a single sequencing platform. On average, around 200,000 unique TCR beta nucleotide sequences were sequenced per donor among about 400 genotyped donors of the cohort, with about 17% of those sequences being non-productive. An early release that covered about 600 HLA-typed donors contained around 300 gigabases of sequencing data and some 87 million unique TCR sequences. The study used immunosequencing to profile the T cell repertoires of more than 650 subjects and linked those repertoires to cytomegalovirus serostatus. Donor age, sex, ethnicity and CMV serostatus were collected together with the repertoire data. Among the roughly 380 genotyped donors, more than 70% belonged to the genetic ancestry cluster associated with self-reported Caucasian donors. Roughly 5 DR-DQ haplotypes were handled as single units for association and clustering, since linkage in the cohort was strong. Typing coverage varied by locus: roughly 629-630 donors for A, B, C, DRB1 and DQB1; under 550 for DQA1; more than 600 for DPA1; under 490 for DPB1. The study aimed to test whether cataloging public T cell receptors could reveal signatures of past pathogen exposure. The study combined high-throughput TCR immunosequencing, statistical association of individual TCRs with disease status, and machine learning to predict cytomegalovirus infection status. An earlier analysis of around 640 of the donors used high-throughput TCR beta sequencing to judge whether each TCR beta V gene segment behaved as functional or pseudogenic. HLA typing included class I and class II loci at four-digit resolution. The later analysis used no new phenotypic data to find candidate immune exposures, relying instead on TCR beta sequences and their occurrence across donors.

Based on the germline V gene (reference sequence), the CDR1 and CDR2 sequences are MNHEY and SMNVEV. Measured from the cysteine to the phenylalanine, the CDR3 is 14 residues long. Just the 42-base CDR3 DNA is kept, in frame starting at base 1. V gives up 0 bases and J gives up 1 base, and the segment between their germline ends measures 7 bases. Study-wide findings and limitations: A total of roughly 160 TCR beta chains were listed by the study as associated with cytomegalovirus. Because HLA typing was unavailable for some donors at each locus, only the typed subset was used in association tests. While some public TCRs were present in many individuals, most TCR sequences turned up only very rarely across donors. Because counts were too low, seventeen rarely observed V segments, including chromosome 9 orphons, were left out of the earlier analysis of 500 to 650 of the donors. Strong co-occurrence of HLA alleles, especially DR and DQ, made assigning TCR associations to individual alleles difficult. According to a later analysis, most CMV-associated TCR beta chains appeared to be HLA-restricted, and the HLA associations seemed to be driven largely by CMV exposure. A further reported finding was that TCR beta sequences accurately predicted the HLA-A and HLA-B alleles for most subjects in the first cohort. Presence/absence analyses assumed roughly uniform sequencing depth across donors, an assumption that may not hold. The authors suggested that the approach could potentially be extended to other disease states and immunological phenotypes. A later analysis associated approximately 17,000 TCR beta sequences with specific HLA alleles at a false discovery rate of 0.05. A cluster of highly shared sequence variants was judged likely to represent a technical artifact of the sequencing pipeline. Several of the top co-occurrence clusters appeared to be linked to parvovirus B19, influenza, CMV and Epstein-Barr virus, according to a later analysis. The only immune exposure information available for the cohort was CMV serostatus. Linkage disequilibrium might explain the correlated functional status among segregating V segments, but an unknown experimental factor could not be excluded. Some IMGT-functional V segments, including TRBV6-2 and TRBV6-3, could not be told apart with the 87-base-pair reads, so those segments were excluded. In vitro tests confirmed that a few of the cytomegalovirus-associated TCR beta chains recognize cytomegalovirus antigens. Cytomegalovirus status was reported to be diagnosed by the classifier with high specificity and sensitivity in both the original and validation cohorts. Only TCR beta chains were sequenced in this cohort, and the absence of alpha or paired-chain data limited detectable features. According to a later analysis, TCR association rates differed among HLA loci, with DRB1 alleles showing the most associated TCRs and HLA-C alleles showing the fewest. Compared with the roughly 670-donor mean, donors in an Asian-associated ancestry cluster had fewer N-insertions in productive TCRs, according to a later genetic analysis. In an earlier analysis of about 550 of the donors, most TCR beta V segments were observed in productive rearrangements about 90% or about 30% of the time, broadly matching IMGT annotations. An association between a missense DCLRE1C variant and V-gene and J-gene trimming of TCR beta chains was found in a later genetic analysis and replicated in an independent cohort. Compared with equally common non-associated chains, HLA-associated TCR beta chains in a later analysis were more clonally expanded and had lower generation probabilities.

In total, 500 to 700 healthy bone marrow donors made up the cohort. At the time of sampling, every cohort member was nominally healthy, though immune exposures that went unrecorded were likely present. The donor was CMV seropositive and was included in the group of some 290 seropositive cohort members. Every donor gave a peripheral blood sample, and the peripheral blood mononuclear cells from that sample were used for TCR beta sequencing. Genomic DNA extraction from the blood cell samples was performed with the Qiagen DNeasy Blood Extraction Kit. The TCR sequence derives from a man between 25 and 39 years old in good health and CMV-seropositive. The rearrangement joined TRBV27 to TRBJ2-7, with the D gene call left open. The sequenced material came from PBMCs. For the CDR3, the sequence is CASSLSTTSYEQYF. At the DNA level, the sequence is TGTGCCAGCAGTTTATCCACTACTTCCTACGAGCAGTACTTC.